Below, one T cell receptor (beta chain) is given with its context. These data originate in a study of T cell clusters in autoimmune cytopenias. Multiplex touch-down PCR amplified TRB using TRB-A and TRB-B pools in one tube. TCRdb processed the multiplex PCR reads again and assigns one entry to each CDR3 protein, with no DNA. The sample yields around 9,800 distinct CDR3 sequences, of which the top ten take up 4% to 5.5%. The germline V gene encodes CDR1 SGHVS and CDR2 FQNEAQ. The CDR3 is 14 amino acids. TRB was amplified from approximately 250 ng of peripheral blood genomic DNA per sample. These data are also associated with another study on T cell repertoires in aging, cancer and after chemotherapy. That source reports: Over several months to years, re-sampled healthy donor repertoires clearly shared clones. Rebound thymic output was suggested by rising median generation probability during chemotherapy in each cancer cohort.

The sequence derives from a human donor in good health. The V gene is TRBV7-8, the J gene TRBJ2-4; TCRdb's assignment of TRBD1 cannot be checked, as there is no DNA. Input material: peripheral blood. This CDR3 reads CASSLSGGLNIQYF.